The next 4 T cell receptor beta chains were all read from a single sample in a study of T cell repertoires in cytomegalovirus infection. From the reads, TCRdb called clonotypes with MiXCR, one entry per CDR3 protein. The table shows about 130,000 distinct CDR3 sequences, with roughly a third occurring only once. Which antigens these TCRs recognize remains unknown. The source material was CD8+ T cells from cultured PBMCs, sampled from culture after CMV antigen stimulation. The receptor set was obtained from a human donor in good health (CMV status not recorded). Some clones in this sample may be carry-over from other donors' samples.

The chain employs TRBV3-1 and TRBJ2-3; 8 bases line up with TRBD1. Germline CDR1 is LGHDT and CDR2 is YNNKEL (reference sequence). V gave up 5 bases and J gave up 1 base; unmatched junction bases: 5. This CDR3 comprises 15 residues. This CDR3 is CASSVDRGGTDTQYF. The CDR3 DNA is TGTGCCAGCAGCGTCGACAGGGGCGGCACAGATACGCAGTATTTT.

This clonotype was seen many times. The DNA of the CDR3 is TGCAGTGCTCGAAACGGACTAGCGGGTGACAATGAGCAGTTCTTC. Translation gives CSARNGLAGDNEQFF. V and J are TRBV20-1 and TRBJ2-1, with 11 bases lining up with TRBD2. The CDR3 is made up of 15 amino acids. V was pared by 5 bases and J by 5 bases, with 8 bases of the junction left unmatched. Germline CDR1 DFQATT, CDR2 SNEGSKA (reference sequence).

The rearrangement joins TRBV6-5 to TRBJ2-2; TRBD2 matches 11 bases. The junction had 8 bases not matched to a gene; V was cut back by 4 bases and J by 4 bases. This CDR3 comprises 17 residues. Germline CDR1 is MNHEY and CDR2 is SVGAGI. The CDR3 nucleotides read TGTGCCAGCAGTTCCTTACTAGCGGGGGTTTCCACCGGGGAGCTGTTTTTT. Encoded protein: CASSSLLAGVSTGELFF.

The rearrangement uses TRBV6-5 and TRBJ1-6; TRBD1 might be the D (6 bases). Germline CDR1 reads MNHEY; CDR2 reads SVGAGI. V was cut by 0 bases and J by 7 bases, with 16 bases left in between. This CDR3 comprises 17 residues. DNA for the CDR3: TGTGCCAGCAGTTACTCGATCCCTAGGGGGGTCAATTCACCCCTCCACTTT. It specifies CASSYSIPRGVNSPLHF.